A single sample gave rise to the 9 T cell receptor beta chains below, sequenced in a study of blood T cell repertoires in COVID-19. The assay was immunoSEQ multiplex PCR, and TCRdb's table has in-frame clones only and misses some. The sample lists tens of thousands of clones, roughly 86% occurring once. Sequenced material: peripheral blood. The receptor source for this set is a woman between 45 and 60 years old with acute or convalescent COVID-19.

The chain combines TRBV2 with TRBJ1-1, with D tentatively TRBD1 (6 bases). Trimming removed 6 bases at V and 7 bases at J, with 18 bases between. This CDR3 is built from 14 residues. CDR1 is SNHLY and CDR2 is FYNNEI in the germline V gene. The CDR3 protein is CASRDTGKRGEAFF. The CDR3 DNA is TGTGCCAGCAGGGATACAGGGAAGCGGGGTGAAGCTTTCTTT. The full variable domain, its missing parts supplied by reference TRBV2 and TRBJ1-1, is EPEVTQTPSHQVTQMGQEVILRCVPISNHLYFYWYRQILGQKVEFLVSFYNNEISEKSEIFDDQFSVERPDGSNFTLKIRSTKLEDSAMYFCASRDTGKRGEAFFGQGTRLTVV.

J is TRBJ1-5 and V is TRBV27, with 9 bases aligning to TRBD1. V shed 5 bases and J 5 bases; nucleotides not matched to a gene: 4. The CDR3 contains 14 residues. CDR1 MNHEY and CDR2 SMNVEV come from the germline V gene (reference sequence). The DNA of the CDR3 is TGTGCCAGCAGTCCTGACAGGGGGTATCAGCCCCAGCATTTT. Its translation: CASSPDRGYQPQHF.

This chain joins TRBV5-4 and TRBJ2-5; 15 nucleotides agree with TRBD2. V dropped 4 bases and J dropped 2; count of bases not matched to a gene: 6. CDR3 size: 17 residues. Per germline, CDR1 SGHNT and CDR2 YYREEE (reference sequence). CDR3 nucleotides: TGTGCCAGCAGCCGGGGGGGACTAGCGGGAGGACAAGAGACCCAGTACTTC. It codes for CASSRGGLAGGQETQYF. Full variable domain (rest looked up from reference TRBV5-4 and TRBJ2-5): ETGVTQSPTHLIKTRGQQVTLRCSSQSGHNTVSWYQQALGQGPQFIFQYYREEENGRGNFPPRFSGLQFPNYSSELNVNALELDDSALYLCASSRGGLAGGQETQYFGPGTRLLVL.

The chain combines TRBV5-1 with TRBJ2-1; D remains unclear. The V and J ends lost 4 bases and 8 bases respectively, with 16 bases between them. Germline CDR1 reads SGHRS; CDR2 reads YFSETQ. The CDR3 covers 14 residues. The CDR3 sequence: CASSRGSPRDEQFF. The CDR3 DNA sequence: TGCGCCAGCAGCCGAGGAAGCCCCCGGGATGAGCAGTTCTTC. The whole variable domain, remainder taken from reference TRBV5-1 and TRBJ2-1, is KAGVTQTPRYLIKTRGQQVTLSCSPISGHRSVSWYQQTPGQGLQFLFEYFSETQRNKGNFPGRFSGRQFSNSRSEMNVSTLELGDSALYLCASSRGSPRDEQFFGPGTRLTVL.

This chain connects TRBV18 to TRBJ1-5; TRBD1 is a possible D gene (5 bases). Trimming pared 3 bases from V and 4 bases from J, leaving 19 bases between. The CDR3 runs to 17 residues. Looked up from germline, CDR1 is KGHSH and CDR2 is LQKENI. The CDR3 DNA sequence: TGTGCCAGCTCACCGCTCCGGGCCCCCGGGGGGAATCAGCCCCAGCATTTT. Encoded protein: CASSPLRAPGGNQPQHF.

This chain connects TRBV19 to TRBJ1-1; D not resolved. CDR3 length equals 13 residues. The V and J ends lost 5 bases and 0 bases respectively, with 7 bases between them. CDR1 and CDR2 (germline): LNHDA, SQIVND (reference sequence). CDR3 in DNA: TGTGCCAGTAGTCAGACACTGAACACTGAAGCTTTCTTT. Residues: CASSQTLNTEAFF.

The DNA of the CDR3 is TGTGCCAGCAGCTTAGTGAAAGGGACAGGTGAAGCTTTCTTT. Amino acid sequence: CASSLVKGTGEAFF. The rearrangement joins TRBV11-2 to TRBJ1-1; TRBD1 matches at 8 bases. The junction had 5 bases not matched to a gene; V was cut back by 1 base and J by 7 bases. In germline, CDR1 is SGHAT, CDR2 FQNNGV. The CDR3 sequence is 14 residues long.

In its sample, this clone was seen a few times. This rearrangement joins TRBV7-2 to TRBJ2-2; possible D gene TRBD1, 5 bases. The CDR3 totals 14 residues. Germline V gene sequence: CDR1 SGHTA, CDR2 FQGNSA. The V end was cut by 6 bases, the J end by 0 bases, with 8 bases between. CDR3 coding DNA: TGTGCCAGCAGGCCAGGGCCGAACACCGGGGAGCTGTTTTTT. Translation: CASRPGPNTGELFF.

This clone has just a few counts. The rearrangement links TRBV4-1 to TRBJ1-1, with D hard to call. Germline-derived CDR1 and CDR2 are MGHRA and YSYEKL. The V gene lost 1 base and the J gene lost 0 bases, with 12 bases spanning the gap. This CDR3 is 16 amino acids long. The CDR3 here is CASSQGEASMNTEAFF. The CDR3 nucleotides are TGCGCCAGCAGCCAAGGGGAGGCGTCCATGAACACTGAAGCTTTCTTT.